A single TCR beta chain is shown here with its context. The source of the sample is a study of blood T cell repertoires in COVID-19. For the study at large: PBMCs, B-cell-depleted T cells, or T cells provided the cDNA or gDNA that made up the material.

Authors' data handling: Cell counts per sample came from amplifying reference gene primers. Produced via immunoSEQ multiplex PCR; TCRdb's table is partial and in-frame only. V and J calls and clone size are those listed in that table; D and trimming were worked out from the DNA. The repertoire holds about 140,000 clones, with roughly 85% as singletons. The V and J ends lost 4 bases and 3 bases, in that order; junction bases with no gene match: 3. CDR1 SGHRS and CDR2 YFSETQ come from the germline V gene. CDR3 size: 13 residues. Specimen: peripheral blood. The J gene is TRBJ2-5, the V gene TRBV5-1, with TRBD2 matching over 7 bases. This receptor was taken from a man aged 50 to 59 with acute or convalescent COVID-19. The DNA for the CDR3 is TGCGCCAGCAGCACACGGGGGGAAGAGACCCAGTACTTC. It is translated as CASSTRGEETQYF.